Each of the 21 T cell receptor beta chains below was sequenced from the same sample in a study of cytomegalovirus exposure and HLA in healthy donors. This table comes from immunoSEQ multiplex PCR, and its TCRdb copy is limited to in-frame clones, with some not included. In the table there are some 80,000 clones, about 95% of which are singletons. Sequencing used PBMCs. The receptors originated from a woman younger than 30 in good health and CMV-seronegative.

This chain joins TRBV5-8 and TRBJ2-3; 7 bases align to TRBD2. This CDR3 spans 14 amino acids. J gave up 2 bases and V 4 bases, and 4 bases lay outside the gene matches. From germline, CDR1 is SGHTS and CDR2 YDEGEE. CDR3 DNA sequence: TGTGCCAGCAGCCCCCTAGCGGTCACAGATACGCAGTATTTT. It specifies CASSPLAVTDTQYF.

The chain is built from TRBV14 and TRBJ2-7; 12 positions match TRBD2. The germline gives CDR1 SGHDN, CDR2 FVKESK. J gave up 0 bases and V 1 base, and 10 bases lay outside the gene matches. The CDR3 extends over 19 amino acids. The CDR3 DNA reads TGTGCCAGCAGCCAAGTAGGAACTAGCGGGAGGACTAGCTCCTACGAGCAGTACTTC. Residues: CASSQVGTSGRTSSYEQYF.

The chain carries TRBV18 and TRBJ2-3; 8 bases are shared with TRBD1. The CDR3 runs 14 residues. V lost 3 bases and J lost 4; bases outside the gene matches: 3. Germline CDR1 KGHSH, CDR2 LQKENI. Here the CDR3 DNA reads TGTGCCAGCTCACCTGGACAGGGCGCAGATACGCAGTATTTT. Its translation is CASSPGQGADTQYF.

This chain connects TRBV30 to TRBJ1-1; D gene unclear. The V gene's germline CDR1 is GTSNPN and CDR2 SVGIG (reference sequence). Trimming removed 0 bases at V and 1 base at J, with 6 bases between. CDR3 length equals 13 residues. In DNA, the CDR3 is TGTGCCTGGAGTGTAATGAGGAACACTGAAGCTTTCTTT. As protein: CAWSVMRNTEAFF. The whole variable domain, remainder taken from reference TRBV30 and TRBJ1-1, is SQTIHQWPATLVQPVGSPLSLECTVEGTSNPNLYWYRQAAGRGLQLLFYSVGIGQISSEVPQNLSASRPQDRQFILSSKKLLLSDSGFYLCAWSVMRNTEAFFGQGTRLTVV.

This chain uses TRBV5-5 with TRBJ1-1, with D perhaps matching TRBD1 (6 bases). Germline values: CDR1 SGHKS, CDR2 YYEKEE (reference sequence). CDR3 length equals 15 residues. With 0 bases removed from V and 0 bases from J, the gap between germline ends came to 9 bases. DNA for the CDR3: TGTGCCAGCAGCTTGGTCGGGACAATGAACACTGAAGCTTTCTTT. Translated, it gives CASSLVGTMNTEAFF.

The V call is TRBV1, the J call TRBJ2-1; no DNA check was done on the table's D call, TRBD2. TRBV1 constitutes a pseudogene. The CDR3 contains 17 residues. The CDR3 coding sequence is TGCACCAGCAGCCAAGATCTTCGGCCTAGCGGGAAGGCTGAGCAGTTCTTC. Protein sequence: CTSSQDLRPSGKAEQFF.

V gene TRBV9 combines with J gene TRBJ2-3, with 10 nucleotides matching TRBD2. Germline CDR1 and CDR2: SGDLS and YYNGEE. The CDR3 has 16 amino acids. The J segment lost 2 bases and the V segment lost 4 bases, leaving 7 bases of the junction unmatched. DNA of the CDR3: TGTGCCAGCAGCTCGGGGACTAGCGAAGCCACAGATACGCAGTATTTT. This encodes CASSSGTSEATDTQYF.

This chain joins TRBV7-8 and TRBJ2-3, with no clear D. Trimming removed 5 bases from V and 1 base from J, with 10 bases in between. The CDR3 spans 14 residues. Germline V gene sequence: CDR1 SGHVS, CDR2 FQNEAQ. The CDR3 DNA is TGTGCCAGCAGCCCCTCCCGGGGCACAGATACGCAGTATTTT. Amino acid sequence: CASSPSRGTDTQYF.

This rearrangement joins TRBV11-2 to TRBJ1-1, with D hard to call. The V end was cut by 5 bases, the J end by 0 bases, with 13 bases between. In germline, CDR1 is SGHAT, CDR2 FQNNGV. This CDR3 spans 15 amino acids. The CDR3 region has the DNA TGTGCCAGCAGCCACCCTAGTCCGGTGAACACTGAAGCTTTCTTT. Translation gives CASSHPSPVNTEAFF.

This chain joins TRBV11-2 and TRBJ2-1; a possible D gene is TRBD1 (5 bases). Germline V CDR1 and CDR2: SGHAT, FQNNGV. V shed 5 bases and J shed 9 bases, with 20 bases lying between them. There are 15 residues in the CDR3. CDR3 bases: TGTGCCAGCAGCCATATAGGGGTTAAAGTCTTTGAGCAGTTCTTC. It translates to CASSHIGVKVFEQFF.

DNA of the CDR3: TGTGCCAGCAGCTTAGTTGGCCAGGGTGCGGAGACCCAGTACTTC. Encoded protein: CASSLVGQGAETQYF. This sequence joins TRBV7-2 and TRBJ2-5, with D maybe TRBD1 (5 bases). The CDR3 consists of 15 residues. Germline assignment: CDR1 SGHTA and CDR2 FQGNSA. Trimming took 1 base from V and 5 from J, leaving 14 bases between them.

The chain combines TRBV28 with TRBJ2-7, with 7 bases lining up with TRBD1. The CDR3 length is 15 residues. V was clipped by 3 bases and J by 3 bases; unmatched bases: 8. Looked up from germline, CDR1 is MDHEN and CDR2 is SYDVKM. The CDR3 nucleotides are TGTGCCAGCAGTTTGGCGGGCAGGGGGAACTACGAGCAGTACTTC. Its translation is CASSLAGRGNYEQYF. The whole variable domain, filled in from reference TRBV28 and TRBJ2-7, reads DVKVTQSSRYLVKRTGEKVFLECVQDMDHENMFWYRQDPGLGLRLIYFSYDVKMKEKGDIPEGYSVSREKKERFSLILESASTNQTSMYLCASSLAGRGNYEQYFGPGTRLTVT.

The V gene is TRBV7-9, the J gene TRBJ1-4; the match to TRBD1 covers 8 bases. V was pared by 5 bases and J by 12 bases, with 2 bases of the junction left unmatched. Germline-derived CDR1 and CDR2 are SEHNR and FQNEAQ (reference sequence). This CDR3 spans 11 amino acids. CDR3 bases: TGTGCCAGCAGCAACAGGGGGGAACTGTTTTTT. This translates into CASSNRGELFF.

The chain couples TRBV4-1 to TRBJ2-1; 8 nucleotides align to TRBD1. Trimming took 2 bases from V and 6 from J; bases not matched to a gene: 15. This CDR3 has 18 residues. The germline V gene encodes CDR1 MGHRA and CDR2 YSYEKL. The CDR3 loop is CASSQNKISTGDGNEQFF. The CDR3 bases are TGCGCCAGCAGCCAAAATAAGATTTCGACAGGGGACGGCAATGAGCAGTTCTTC.

The V call is TRBV6-1, the J call TRBJ1-5; TRBD1 matches at 7 bases. The V gene end was trimmed by 0 bases and the J gene end by 0 bases; junction bases not matched to a gene: 5. CDR1 and CDR2 from the germline V gene are MNHNS and SASEGT. This CDR3 is 17 amino acids long. The CDR3 region has the DNA TGTGCCAGCAGTGAAGCCTACAGGGGCTATAGCAATCAGCCCCAGCATTTT. This translates into CASSEAYRGYSNQPQHF.

The V and J genes are TRBV6-1 and TRBJ2-1; 7 bases map to TRBD2. V shed 4 bases and J 5 bases; nucleotides not matched to a gene: 8. Germline V CDR1 and CDR2: MNHNS, SASEGT. The CDR3 is made up of 15 amino acids. Written as DNA, the CDR3 is TGTGCCAGCAGTGGCCGGGAGGTTCTACACAATGAGCAGTTCTTC. Encoded protein: CASSGREVLHNEQFF.

This chain joins TRBV29-1 and TRBJ1-1, with TRBD1 identical over 7 bases. The CDR3 length is 14 residues. The V and J ends lost 6 bases and 0 bases, in that order; junction bases with no gene match: 7. Germline CDR1 SQVTM, CDR2 ANQGSEA. The CDR3 DNA follows: TGCAGCGTCCTACAGGGGCGACTGAACACTGAAGCTTTCTTT. Translating it yields CSVLQGRLNTEAFF.

The chain is built from TRBV7-8 and TRBJ2-3, with 8 bases lining up with TRBD2. V lost 4 bases and J lost 6; bases outside the gene matches: 12. The CDR3 contains 16 residues. In germline, CDR1 is SGHVS, CDR2 FQNEAQ. CDR3 sequence reads: CASSSSLGTRGDTQYF. CDR3 coding DNA: TGTGCCAGCAGCTCTTCTCTCGGGACTAGGGGCGATACGCAGTATTTT.

The gene calls are TRBV9 and TRBJ1-6, with TRBD1 as a possible D gene (5 bases). This CDR3 has 17 amino acids. Trimming removed 1 base at V and 0 bases at J, with 11 bases between. Germline V gene data show CDR1 as SGDLS and CDR2 as YYNGEE. The CDR3 bases are TGTGCCAGCAGCGTAACGGGGGAAAGCTCCTATAATTCACCCCTCCACTTT. The encoded protein is CASSVTGESSYNSPLHF.

CDR3 protein: CASSVEIAAAYNEQFF. CDR3 sequence (DNA): TGTGCCAGCAGCGTAGAAATAGCCGCAGCCTACAATGAGCAGTTCTTC. The chain employs TRBV9 and TRBJ2-1; the D is unclear. This CDR3 contains 16 residues. The V end was cut by 0 bases, the J end by 2 bases, with 12 bases between. Germline CDR1 reads SGDLS; CDR2 reads YYNGEE.

The chain carries TRBV7-2 and TRBJ2-3; 9 positions match TRBD2. CDR3 length: 16 residues. V dropped 4 bases and J dropped 0; count of bases not matched to a gene: 5. CDR1 and CDR2 from the germline V gene are SGHTA and FQGNSA. The CDR3 loop reads CASSSRLAASTDTQYF. As DNA, the CDR3 is TGTGCCAGCAGCTCGCGACTAGCGGCCAGCACAGATACGCAGTATTTT. Filled out from reference TRBV7-2 and TRBJ2-3, the complete variable domain reads GAGVSQSPSNKVTEKGKDVELRCDPISGHTALYWYRQSLGQGLEFLIYFQGNSAPDKSGLPSDRFSAERTGGSVSTLTIQRTQQEDSAVYLCASSSRLAASTDTQYFGPGTRLTVL.